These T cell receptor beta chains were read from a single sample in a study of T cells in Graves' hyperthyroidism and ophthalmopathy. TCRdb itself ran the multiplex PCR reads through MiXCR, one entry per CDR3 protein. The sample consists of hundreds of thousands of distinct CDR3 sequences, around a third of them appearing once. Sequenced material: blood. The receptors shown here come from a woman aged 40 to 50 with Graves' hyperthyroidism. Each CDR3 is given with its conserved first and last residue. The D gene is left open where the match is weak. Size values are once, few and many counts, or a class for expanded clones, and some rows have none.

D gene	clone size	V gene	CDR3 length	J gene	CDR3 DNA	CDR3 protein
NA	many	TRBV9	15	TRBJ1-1	TGTGCCAGCAGCGCCTACAGGGCGATGAACACTGAAGCTTTCTTT	CASSAYRAMNTEAFF
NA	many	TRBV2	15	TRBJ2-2	TGTGCCAGCAGCCCAGACTATGCGAACACCGGGGAGCTGTTTTTT	CASSPDYANTGELFF
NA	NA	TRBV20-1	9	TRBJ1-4	TGCAGTGCTAGGTTTGGGGGGTTGTTT	CSARFGGLF
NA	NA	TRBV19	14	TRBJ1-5	TGTGCCAGTAGTATAAAACAGCACAATCAGCCCCAGCATTTT	CASSIKQHNQPQHF
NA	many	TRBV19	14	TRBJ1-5	TGTGCCAGCAGCGGCACAGGCTCCAATCAGCCCCAGCATTTT	CASSGTGSNQPQHF
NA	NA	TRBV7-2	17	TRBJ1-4	TGTGCCAGCAGCTCACGGCAGGGTATTCCAACTAATGAAAAACTGTTTTTT	CASSSRQGIPTNEKLFF
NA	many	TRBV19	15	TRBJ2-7	TGTGCCAGTAGTATCGGGACGGATGCCTACTACGAGCAGTACTTC	CASSIGTDAYYEQYF
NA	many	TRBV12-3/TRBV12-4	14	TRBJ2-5	TGTGCCAGCAGCAAGACAGGATTGCAAGAGACCCAGTACTTC	CASSKTGLQETQYF
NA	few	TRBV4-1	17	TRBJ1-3	TGCGCCAGCAGCCAAGCACCGGGACGGACCTCTGGAAACACCATATATTTT	CASSQAPGRTSGNTIYF
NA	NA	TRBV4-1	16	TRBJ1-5	TGCGCCAGCAGCCAAGAAGGTGTACGGAGCAATCAGCCCCAGCATTTT	CASSQEGVRSNQPQHF
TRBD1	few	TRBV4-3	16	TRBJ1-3	TGCGCCAGCAGCCAGGGACAGTCGGCGCCTGGGAACACCATATATTTT	CASSQGQSAPGNTIYF
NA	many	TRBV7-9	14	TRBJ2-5	TGTGCCAGCAGCTTCGGGACTCTAAAAGAGACCCAGTACTTC	CASSFGTLKETQYF
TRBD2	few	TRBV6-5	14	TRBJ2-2	TGTGCCAGTAAAGCGGGAGGACACACCGGGGAGCTGTTTTTT	CASKAGGHTGELFF
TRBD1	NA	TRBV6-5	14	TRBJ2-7	TGTGCCAGCAGTACAGGGGAAGGTTCCTACGAGCAGTACTTC	CASSTGEGSYEQYF